The 27 T cell receptor beta chains below were found in one sample sequenced in a study of T cell changes during pregnancy in multiple sclerosis. Measured with immunoSEQ multiplex PCR; TCRdb has only the in-frame clones, and not every one. The table shows around 29,000 clones, with just over 90% occurring only once. This material consisted of CD4+ T cells from peripheral blood mononuclear cells, taken in the first trimester of pregnancy. Source of these receptors: a female donor with multiple sclerosis, enrolled in a pregnancy study.

J is TRBJ1-2 and V is TRBV5-6; no definite D call. The CDR3 runs 12 residues. Looked up from germline, CDR1 is SGHDT and CDR2 is YYEEEE. V was clipped by 3 bases and J by 4 bases, with 7 bases between them. CDR3 sequence: CASSSGTYGYTF. The CDR3 DNA is TGTGCCAGCAGCTCGGGAACCTATGGCTACACCTTC.

V usage is TRBV5-1 and J usage is TRBJ2-7, with 8 bases fitting TRBD2. The germline V gene encodes CDR1 SGHRS and CDR2 YFSETQ. J lost 0 bases, V lost 4 bases, and 12 bases had no gene match. CDR3 length: 17 amino acids. The CDR3, as DNA: TGCGCCAGCAGCCAGAGTCCGGGGGGGTCCCTCTCCTACGAGCAGTACTTC. It is translated as CASSQSPGGSLSYEQYF. Full variable domain (remainder filled in from reference TRBV5-1 and TRBJ2-7): KAGVTQTPRYLIKTRGQQVTLSCSPISGHRSVSWYQQTPGQGLQFLFEYFSETQRNKGNFPGRFSGRQFSNSRSEMNVSTLELGDSALYLCASSQSPGGSLSYEQYFGPGTRLTVT.

J is TRBJ2-7 and V is TRBV6-6; D unresolved. V was pared by 5 bases and J by 0 bases, with 5 bases between. Germline V lookup: CDR1 MNHNY, CDR2 SVGAGI (reference sequence). The CDR3 runs 12 residues. The chain's CDR3 is CASSPSSYEQYF. The DNA for the CDR3 is TGTGCCAGCAGTCCGAGCTCCTACGAGCAGTACTTC.

The chain uses TRBV5-1 and TRBJ2-5; tentatively, D is TRBD2 (5 bases). CDR1 SGHRS and CDR2 YFSETQ come from the germline V gene. Trimming pared 1 base from V and 4 bases from J, leaving 11 bases between. The length of the CDR3 is 14 residues. In nucleotides, the CDR3 is TGCGCCAGCAGCTTGAGCGGAGATTCAGAGACCCAGTACTTC. Translated, it gives CASSLSGDSETQYF. The full variable domain, rest sourced from reference TRBV5-1 and TRBJ2-5, is KAGVTQTPRYLIKTRGQQVTLSCSPISGHRSVSWYQQTPGQGLQFLFEYFSETQRNKGNFPGRFSGRQFSNSRSEMNVSTLELGDSALYLCASSLSGDSETQYFGPGTRLLVL.

Comments on this clone: The junction does not match germline at one end; this may be a read error. The chain combines TRBV7-3 with TRBJ1-1; tentatively, D is TRBD1 (5 bases). CDR1 SGHTA and CDR2 FQGTGA come from the germline V gene. The CDR3 spans 14 residues. In DNA form, the CDR3 reads TGTGCCGGCAGCTTGGGGGGACCGATCACTGAAGCTTTCTTT. Translation: CAGSLGGPITEAFF.

The chain employs TRBV5-1 and TRBJ1-5; TRBD1 aligns across 7 bases. The CDR3 spans 15 residues. Trimming at V came to 3 bases and at J to 9 bases, leaving 12 bases not matched to a gene. Germline V gene data show CDR1 as SGHRS and CDR2 as YFSETQ. This chain's CDR3 is CASSSQGQPNRPQHF. CDR3 nucleotides: TGCGCCAGCAGCTCCCAGGGACAGCCAAACCGGCCCCAGCATTTT.

J is TRBJ2-7 and V is TRBV27; a possible D gene is TRBD1 (5 bases). V dropped 5 bases and J dropped 6 bases, with 14 bases sitting between them. The CDR3 is made up of 13 amino acids. The germline gives CDR1 MNHEY, CDR2 SMNVEV (reference sequence). Written as DNA, the CDR3 is TGTGCCAGCAGTGTGACGCGTAGGGGCGAGCAGTACTTC. It specifies CASSVTRRGEQYF.

Concerning this clone: A junction boundary mismatches the germline segment, possibly from a read error. J is TRBJ2-2 and V is TRBV7-7; D unclear. In germline, CDR1 is SSHAT, CDR2 FNYEAQ (reference sequence). The CDR3 sequence is 14 residues long. CDR3 bases: TGTGCTAGCAGCTCTACAGCGAACACCGGGGAGCTGTTTTTT. Translation: CASSSTANTGELFF.

The chain is built from TRBV23-1 and TRBJ2-2, with 9 bases that match TRBD1. TRBV23-1 is marked as an open reading frame, function uncertain. CDR3 length: 17 residues. V lost 6 bases to trimming and J lost 6 bases; unmatched junction nucleotides: 14. CDR3 bases: TGCGCCAGCAGGAATACAGGGGGCAGGGAACTGTCCGGGGAGCTGTTTTTT. This codes for CASRNTGGRELSGELFF.

J is TRBJ1-1 and V is TRBV11-3; D remains ambiguous. Deletions cut 1 base from V and 3 bases from J, with 6 bases between. The CDR3 consists of 13 residues. The V gene's germline CDR1 is SGHNT and CDR2 YENEEA. This CDR3 reads CASSLAVDTEAFF. In nucleotides, the CDR3 is TGTGCCAGCAGCTTAGCGGTAGACACTGAAGCTTTCTTT. Looking up the rest from reference TRBV11-3 and TRBJ1-1 gives the full variable domain: EAGVVQSPRYKIIEKKQPVAFWCNPISGHNTLYWYLQNLGQGPELLIRYENEEAVDDSQLPKDRFSAERLKGVDSTLKIQPAELGDSAVYLCASSLAVDTEAFFGQGTRLTVV.

The J gene is TRBJ2-1, the V gene TRBV19; 8 positions agree with TRBD1. Germline lookup yields CDR1 LNHDA and CDR2 SQIVND (reference sequence). The length of the CDR3 is 15 residues. V lost 8 bases, J lost 4 bases, and 10 bases stayed unmatched. In DNA form, the CDR3 reads TGTGCCAGTCTAATGCAGGGGGCGGGATACAATGAGCAGTTCTTC. Amino acid sequence: CASLMQGAGYNEQFF.

There are a few counts of this clone. The DNA for the CDR3 is TGTGCCAGCTCCCGGGGCGGGGGGGCAACAGATACGCAGTATTTT. Residues: CASSRGGGATDTQYF. The V call is TRBV19, the J call TRBJ2-3; 9 nucleotides agree with TRBD2. Trimming removed 9 bases from V and 3 bases from J; junction bases left unmatched: 10. CDR1 and CDR2 from the germline V gene are LNHDA and SQIVND (reference sequence). There are 15 residues in the CDR3.

This rearrangement joins TRBV7-2 to TRBJ2-7; D is undetermined. Between the trimmed V and J ends, which lost 5 bases and 0 bases, there was a span of 14 bases. The CDR3 is 15 residues long. The germline gives CDR1 SGHTA, CDR2 FQGNSA. Here the CDR3 DNA reads TGTGCCAGCAGCACAAACGTGGGCCTCTCCTACGAGCAGTACTTC. It is translated as CASSTNVGLSYEQYF.

The J gene is TRBJ2-3, the V gene TRBV18, with TRBD2 identical over 8 bases. CDR1 and CDR2 (germline): KGHSH, LQKENI. The CDR3 length is 16 residues. V shed 1 base and J 5 bases; nucleotides not matched to a gene: 8. The CDR3: CASSPLAGGAEDTQYF. In DNA form, the CDR3 reads TGTGCCAGCTCACCACTCGCCGGGGGGGCTGAAGATACGCAGTATTTT.

J is TRBJ2-5 and V is TRBV5-4; 9 bases line up with TRBD2. After removal of 3 bases from V and 2 bases from J, the junction contained 14 bases not matched to a gene. The CDR3 consists of 18 residues. Germline assignment: CDR1 SGHNT and CDR2 YYREEE (reference sequence). DNA for the CDR3: TGTGCCAGCAGCTCCCACGCGGGGGGGCTTGGAAGGCAAGAGACCCAGTACTTC. Protein product: CASSSHAGGLGRQETQYF.

The rearrangement links TRBV5-6 to TRBJ1-4; D may be TRBD1 (6 bases). Germline V lookup: CDR1 SGHDT, CDR2 YYEEEE. V was trimmed by 0 bases and J by 8 bases, leaving 8 bases between them. This CDR3 comprises 13 residues. The CDR3 reads CASSLAGGEKLFF. The CDR3 region has the DNA TGTGCCAGCAGCTTGGCTGGGGGCGAAAAACTGTTTTTT.

The chain uses TRBV7-2 and TRBJ1-2, with D tentatively TRBD1 (5 bases). V lost 6 bases and J 6 bases, leaving 14 bases between the germline ends. Germline CDR1 is SGHTA and CDR2 is FQGNSA. The CDR3 covers 13 residues. CDR3 residues: CASRLQVANGYTF. The CDR3 bases are TGTGCCAGCAGGTTACAGGTGGCAAATGGCTACACCTTC.

The V and J genes are TRBV6-1 and TRBJ1-4, with D perhaps TRBD1 (5 bases). The CDR3 runs 14 residues. V was cut by 2 bases and J by 11 bases, with 15 bases left in between. Germline CDR1 and CDR2: MNHNS and SASEGT. This CDR3 reads CASSEWGLEGKLFF. CDR3 DNA sequence: TGTGCCAGCAGTGAATGGGGTTTGGAGGGGAAACTGTTTTTT.

This clone has only one observation. The V call is TRBV30, the J call TRBJ1-2; D gene unclear. CDR1 is GTSNPN, CDR2 SVGIG, per germline (reference sequence). The CDR3 has 14 amino acids. Trimming removed 3 bases at V and 4 bases at J, with 15 bases between. The CDR3 DNA sequence: TGTGCCTGGAGCCGACGGAGCCAGCTCTATGGCTACACCTTC. It specifies CAWSRRSQLYGYTF.

This clone was seen just once. The V and J genes are TRBV5-1 and TRBJ2-1, with TRBD1 identical over 7 bases. The ends lost 2 bases at V and 3 bases at J; junction bases unmatched: 2. The length of the CDR3 is 14 residues. The germline V gene has CDR1 SGHRS and CDR2 YFSETQ. DNA of the CDR3: TGCGCCAGCAGCTTACGGGACAGCTACAATGAGCAGTTCTTC. As protein: CASSLRDSYNEQFF.

The rearrangement uses TRBV5-1 and TRBJ1-5; a weak D match, TRBD1 (5 bases). Trimming stripped 5 bases from V and 6 bases from J, with 12 bases between. The CDR3 has 13 amino acids. Germline V CDR1 and CDR2: SGHRS, YFSETQ. The CDR3 reads CASRGGDGQPQHF. CDR3 nucleotide sequence: TGCGCCAGCAGGGGAGGGGACGGTCAGCCCCAGCATTTT.

This chain links TRBV11-2 with TRBJ1-1; 8 bases align to TRBD1. The CDR3 is 14 residues long. V gave up 5 bases and J gave up 4 bases; unmatched junction bases: 6. In germline, CDR1 is SGHAT, CDR2 FQNNGV. The CDR3 reads CASSADRVGTEAFF. CDR3 in DNA: TGTGCCAGCAGCGCGGACAGGGTCGGCACTGAAGCTTTCTTT.

This chain connects TRBV29-1 to TRBJ2-7; TRBD1 matches 10 bases. The CDR3 sequence is 14 residues long. V gave up 4 bases and J gave up 7 bases; unmatched junction bases: 10. Per the germline V gene, CDR1 is SQVTM and CDR2 is ANQGSEA. CDR3 sequence: CSVARGQGLEEQYF. The CDR3 DNA sequence: TGCAGCGTTGCTAGGGGACAGGGGCTGGAAGAGCAGTACTTC.

The rearrangement uses TRBV28 and TRBJ1-2, with a weak D call TRBD1 (6 bases). The germline gives CDR1 MDHEN, CDR2 SYDVKM. V was clipped by 7 bases and J by 8 bases, with 23 bases between them. The CDR3 runs to 15 residues. The CDR3 DNA is TGTGCCAGCACCGAACCCGCACGCGGGGGGCGGGGCTACACCTTC. Protein sequence: CASTEPARGGRGYTF.

The table lists this clone with a count of one. The rearrangement links TRBV30 to TRBJ2-7, with a possible D match to TRBD1 (6 bases). V lost 2 bases, J lost 6 bases, and 8 bases lay in between. Germline V lookup: CDR1 GTSNPN, CDR2 SVGIG (reference sequence). This CDR3 contains 11 residues. CDR3 DNA sequence: TGTGCCTGGAGTCCAGGGGTCGAGCAGTACTTC. Translation: CAWSPGVEQYF.

The chain employs TRBV7-9 and TRBJ2-5, with a tentative D call TRBD1 (6 bases). Trimming removed 4 bases at V and 4 bases at J, with 13 bases between. This CDR3 contains 14 residues. Germline V gene lookup returns CDR1 SEHNR and CDR2 FQNEAQ (reference sequence). This CDR3 is CASSSDSLLETQYF. Written as DNA, the CDR3 is TGTGCCAGCAGCTCGGACAGCCTCTTAGAGACCCAGTACTTC.

This chain uses TRBV7-8 with TRBJ1-2; no clear D gene. Per the germline V gene, CDR1 is SGHVS and CDR2 is FQNEAQ. Trimming removed 7 bases at V and 4 bases at J, with 13 bases between. The CDR3 is 13 residues long. In nucleotides, the CDR3 is TGTGCCAGCACCCCACATGGCCCCTATGGCTACACCTTC. Amino acids: CASTPHGPYGYTF.